The subject of this entry is one TCR beta chain. Its antigen is unknown. The data derive from a study of identical twins. Study-wide results and caveats: Fewer insertions marked abundant cord blood beta clonotypes; young adult naive trended weakly, memory not at all. The study drew conclusions from cross-sectional statistical analysis, not from following the same donors.

Trimming removed 2 bases from V and 2 bases from J; junction bases left unmatched: 5. Per the germline V gene, CDR1 is ENHRY and CDR2 is SYGVKD. The CDR3 runs to 16 residues. One entry per CDR3 protein, called by TCRdb with MiXCR from the 5' RACE reads. The repertoire has some 560,000 distinct CDR3 sequences, 9.6% of them found once; the top ten carry under 3.5%. These same records also appear under a second study, on yellow fever vaccine responses in identical twins.

The chain couples TRBV10-3 to TRBJ2-3; 9 bases map to TRBD2. This clonotype originated in a young woman in good health. What was sequenced was PBMCs. Written as DNA, the CDR3 is TGTGCCATCAGTGAGAAGCGGGGGGTCAACACAGATACGCAGTATTTT. It yields the protein CAISEKRGVNTDTQYF.